Shown below are 23 T cell receptor beta chains from a single sample sequenced in a study of T cells in Graves' hyperthyroidism and ophthalmopathy. Amplified TCR beta CDR3 regions came from RNA transcripts. The HTBI primer set served for first-round RT-PCR of the TCR CDR3. TCRdb reanalysed the multiplex PCR reads using MiXCR and keeps one entry per CDR3 protein. The profile covers under 700,000 distinct CDR3 sequences, with around 46% appearing a single time and roughly 8.2% taken by the ten largest. The sequencing input was peripheral blood or thyroid tissue (not recorded which). These receptors all stem from a young woman with Graves' hyperthyroidism.

Turning to this clonotype: The limits of the CDR3 on the DNA are not certain, so only TCRdb's listed CDR3 is given. CDR3 sequence: CACSASRAPNTEAFF. This rearrangement joins TRBV25-1 to TRBJ1-1. The CDR3 comprises 15 residues, both ends counted. The germline CDR1 and CDR2 sequences are MGHDK and SYGVNS.

The chain combines TRBV7-9 with TRBJ2-7; D is perhaps TRBD2 (6 bases). Trimming took 5 bases from V and 2 from J, leaving 16 bases between them. This CDR3 comprises 15 residues. Germline V CDR1 and CDR2: SEHNR, FQNEAQ (reference sequence). The CDR3 region is CASSRPAGLTYEQYF. CDR3 nucleotide sequence: TGTGCCAGCAGCCGGCCAGCGGGTCTCACCTACGAGCAGTACTTC.

This clonotype was detected a few times. CDR3 bases: TGCAGTGCCACCGCGAGGGAGGGTAATGAAAAACTGTTTTTT. Amino acids: CSATAREGNEKLFF. The V and J genes are TRBV20-1 and TRBJ1-4, with D unclear. Germline lookup yields CDR1 DFQATT and CDR2 SNEGSKA (reference sequence). The V gene lost 6 bases and the J gene lost 4 bases, with 15 bases spanning the gap. This CDR3 comprises 14 residues.

The chain uses TRBV9 and TRBJ1-1, with TRBD1 as a possible D gene (6 bases). CDR1 is SGDLS, CDR2 YYNGEE, per germline. Trimming took 1 base from V and 12 from J, leaving 10 bases between them. This CDR3 spans 11 amino acids. The CDR3 sequence is CASSVKGDTFF. CDR3 DNA sequence: TGTGCCAGCAGCGTAAAGGGGGACACTTTCTTT. The variable domain in full, completed from reference TRBV9 and TRBJ1-1, reads DSGVTQTPKHLITATGQRVTLRCSPRSGDLSVYWYQQSLDQGLQFLIQYYNGEERAKGNILERFSAQQFPDLHSELNLSSLELGDSALYFCASSVKGDTFFGQGTRLTVV.

The rearrangement uses TRBV9 and TRBJ2-2, with TRBD1 matching 10 bases. Germline CDR1 reads SGDLS; CDR2 reads YYNGEE. The CDR3 runs to 15 residues. The V and J ends lost 4 bases and 6 bases, in that order; junction bases with no gene match: 6. The CDR3 region is CASSLGDRGPGELFF. The CDR3 DNA reads as TGTGCCAGCAGCCTAGGGGACAGGGGTCCCGGGGAGCTGTTTTTT.

This chain uses TRBV19 with TRBJ2-7; possible D gene TRBD2, 6 bases. The ends were cut back, 6 bases at V and 0 bases at J, with 18 bases in the middle. The germline V gene encodes CDR1 LNHDA and CDR2 SQIVND (reference sequence). This CDR3 region has 16 residues. The CDR3 is CASSRLGTSSSYEQYF. The CDR3 DNA sequence: TGTGCCAGTAGCCGACTGGGGACTTCCAGCTCCTACGAGCAGTACTTC.

The CDR3 region has the DNA TGTGCCAGCAGCACCCGGGGGGGAGGTGATGAAAAACTGTTTTTT. It translates to CASSTRGGGDEKLFF. This rearrangement joins TRBV7-2 to TRBJ1-4; D may be TRBD1 (5 bases). Trimming left V 5 bases short and J 6 bases short, with 16 bases between. CDR3 size: 15 residues. Germline V CDR1 and CDR2: SGHTA, FQGNSA.

This clonotype was seen a few times. The V gene is TRBV25-1, the J gene TRBJ1-2; 7 bases fit TRBD1. This CDR3 has 12 residues. The V gene end was trimmed by 8 bases and the J gene end by 3 bases; junction bases not matched to a gene: 3. Germline loops: CDR1 MGHDK, CDR2 SYGVNS. CDR3 loop: CASRQGDYGYTF. DNA of the CDR3: TGTGCCAGCCGACAGGGTGACTATGGCTACACCTTC.

This clonotype was observed a few times. The chain has TRBV9 and TRBJ1-4; D is uncertain. V lost 0 bases and J lost 2, with 8 bases in between. The CDR3 has 15 residues. Germline CDR1 is SGDLS and CDR2 is YYNGEE. The CDR3 nucleotides are TGTGCCAGCAGCGTAGGAGTAGGGACTAATGAAAAACTGTTTTTT. It encodes CASSVGVGTNEKLFF.

Comments on this clonotype: The junction differs from germline at one of its ends, possibly a read error. The chain's CDR3 is CASSRTGGNVLTF. The CDR3 DNA reads as TGTGCCAGCAGCAGGACAGGGGGCAACGTCCTGACTTTC. The V gene is TRBV7-9, the J gene TRBJ2-6; 10 bases are a match to TRBD1. From germline, CDR1 is SEHNR and CDR2 FQNEAQ (reference sequence). This CDR3 is 13 amino acids long.

This clonotype occurred a few times. The rearrangement joins TRBV7-2 to TRBJ1-1; no definite D call. Germline CDR1 and CDR2: SGHTA and FQGNSA. The CDR3 runs to 14 residues. The ends were cut back, 3 bases at V and 3 bases at J, with 11 bases in the middle. The CDR3 reads CASSLGPLDTEAFF. The CDR3 region has the DNA TGTGCCAGCAGCTTGGGCCCCCTGGACACTGAAGCTTTCTTT.

There are a few counts of this clonotype. This sequence joins TRBV7-9 and TRBJ1-1; 10 positions agree with TRBD1. CDR3 size: 15 residues. Germline CDR1 reads SEHNR; CDR2 reads FQNEAQ (reference sequence). J gave up 1 base and V 6 bases, and 5 bases lay outside the gene matches. In DNA, the CDR3 is TGTGCCAGCAGGTACGGGACAGGGGCGAACACTGAAGCTTTCTTT. Residues: CASRYGTGANTEAFF.

Points on this clonotype: Given a much more abundant clone one base away, this may be a read error. V and J are TRBV24-1 and TRBJ1-4; TRBD1 might be the D (6 bases). Germline V gene sequence: CDR1 KGHDR, CDR2 SFDVKD. With 5 bases removed from V and 8 bases from J, the gap between germline ends came to 8 bases. The CDR3 sequence is 12 residues long. Here the CDR3 DNA reads TGTGCCACCAGTGGGACAGAGGAAAAACTGTTTTTT. Protein: CATSGTEEKLFF.

This clonotype came up a few times. The chain joins TRBV20-1 to TRBJ1-1, with TRBD1 matching over 7 bases. The CDR3 is made up of 15 amino acids. V shed 1 base and J 3 bases; nucleotides not matched to a gene: 8. The germline V gene encodes CDR1 DFQATT and CDR2 SNEGSKA (reference sequence). CDR3 nucleotides: TGCAGTGCTAGAGGGGCTGACAGGGCGGACACTGAAGCTTTCTTT. It translates to CSARGADRADTEAFF.

Worth noting for this clonotype: One end of the junction does not line up with germline, which may come from a read error. The V gene is TRBV10-3, the J gene TRBJ2-5, with D possibly called TRBD1 or TRBD2 (5 bases each). This CDR3 is 14 amino acids long. Germline-derived CDR1 and CDR2 are ENHRY and SYGVKD. CDR3 protein: CASSESVWGETQYF. The CDR3 DNA follows: TGTGCCAGCAGTGAAAGTGTTTGGGGGGAGACCCAGTACTTC.

The chain couples TRBV2 to TRBJ1-5; 12 bases agree with TRBD1. Trimming removed 9 bases from V and 5 bases from J; junction bases left unmatched: 8. From germline, CDR1 is SNHLY and CDR2 FYNNEI. The CDR3 loop spans 15 amino acids. The chain's CDR3 is CASVLGTGGDQPQHF. DNA for the CDR3: TGTGCCAGTGTCCTCGGGACAGGGGGCGATCAGCCCCAGCATTTT.

A remark on this clonotype: The CDR3 does not close with the conserved phenylalanine or tryptophan, likely indicating a read error. V usage is TRBV7-9 and J usage is TRBJ2-7, with 8 positions matching TRBD2. The CDR3 sequence is 15 residues long. After removal of 3 bases from V and 3 bases from J, the junction contained 7 bases not matched to a gene. Germline V gene data show CDR1 as SEHNR and CDR2 as FQNEAQ (reference sequence). The CDR3: CASSFVGTRNYEQYL. As DNA, the CDR3 is TGTGCCAGCAGCTTCGTAGGGACTAGGAACTACGAGCAGTACCTC.

This clonotype has only a few counts. J is TRBJ2-7 and V is TRBV20-1, with 10 bases matching TRBD2. This CDR3 contains 15 residues. J was trimmed by 0 bases and V by 2 bases; bases with no gene match: 4. Germline CDR1 and CDR2: DFQATT and SNEGSKA (reference sequence). The CDR3 bases are TGCAGTGCTAGATTCACTAGCGGGGTCTCCTACGAGCAGTACTTC. Translated: CSARFTSGVSYEQYF.

The genes are TRBV7-2 and TRBJ2-7; the D gene is possibly TRBD2 (6 bases). Trimming removed 4 bases at V and 3 bases at J, with 13 bases between. The CDR3 covers 14 residues. Looked up from germline, CDR1 is SGHTA and CDR2 is FQGNSA. CDR3 protein: CASSSSGFSYEQYF. The CDR3 region has the DNA TGTGCCAGCAGCTCAAGCGGGTTTAGCTACGAGCAGTACTTC.

This sequence joins TRBV6-1 and TRBJ1-5, with 8 nucleotides matching TRBD1. This CDR3 region has 17 residues. Unmatched junction bases numbered 4, after V lost 0 bases and J lost 0 bases. Germline V gives CDR1 MNHNS, CDR2 SASEGT. CDR3 sequence: CASSEAPDRDSNQPQHF. CDR3 bases: TGTGCCAGCAGTGAAGCGCCGGACAGGGATAGCAATCAGCCCCAGCATTTT.

The V call is TRBV20-1, the J call TRBJ2-2, with TRBD2 identical over 8 bases. The CDR3 has 15 residues. CDR1 is DFQATT, CDR2 SNEGSKA, per germline (reference sequence). The V segment lost 0 bases and the J segment 2 bases; nucleotides outside the gene matches: 2. The CDR3 region has the DNA TGCAGTGCTAGAGACGGGACTAGTAACACCGGGGAGCTGTTTTTT. Translated: CSARDGTSNTGELFF.

This clonotype has only a few counts. V and J are TRBV2 and TRBJ2-7; D call uncertain. The ends were cut back, 4 bases at V and 6 bases at J, with 10 bases in the middle. The germline V gene has CDR1 SNHLY and CDR2 FYNNEI. This CDR3 region has 12 residues. The CDR3 loop is CASSGEVGEQYF. Here the CDR3 DNA reads TGTGCCAGCAGTGGTGAGGTGGGCGAGCAGTACTTC.

This clonotype appeared many times. The chain links TRBV7-8 to TRBJ1-1; 12 bases are shared with TRBD1. Germline lookup yields CDR1 SGHVS and CDR2 FQNEAQ. J was trimmed by 8 bases and V by 3 bases; bases with no gene match: 7. CDR3 length: 15 amino acids. The CDR3: CASSFGTGGLPEAFF. The CDR3 DNA reads as TGTGCCAGCAGCTTTGGGACAGGGGGCTTACCCGAAGCTTTCTTT.